This record concerns one TCR beta chain sequence. Clones were sequenced by immunoSEQ multiplex PCR, and TCRdb holds only the in-frame ones, with some missing. The data show approximately 170,000 clones, roughly 92% seen once. The data are from a study of control samples from healthy donors and cancer patients. Germline CDR1 and CDR2: GTSNPN and SVGIG (reference sequence). Trimming shortened V by 2 bases and J by 8 bases, and 12 bases separated the two germline ends. The CDR3 is 12 amino acids. Source material: blood. V gene TRBV30 combines with J gene TRBJ1-2; a weak D match, TRBD1 (5 bases). This TCR was sampled from a young man in good health. For the CDR3, the DNA is TGTGCCTGGAGTCTGACAGCGGGGGGCTACACCTTC. Residues: CAWSLTAGGYTF.